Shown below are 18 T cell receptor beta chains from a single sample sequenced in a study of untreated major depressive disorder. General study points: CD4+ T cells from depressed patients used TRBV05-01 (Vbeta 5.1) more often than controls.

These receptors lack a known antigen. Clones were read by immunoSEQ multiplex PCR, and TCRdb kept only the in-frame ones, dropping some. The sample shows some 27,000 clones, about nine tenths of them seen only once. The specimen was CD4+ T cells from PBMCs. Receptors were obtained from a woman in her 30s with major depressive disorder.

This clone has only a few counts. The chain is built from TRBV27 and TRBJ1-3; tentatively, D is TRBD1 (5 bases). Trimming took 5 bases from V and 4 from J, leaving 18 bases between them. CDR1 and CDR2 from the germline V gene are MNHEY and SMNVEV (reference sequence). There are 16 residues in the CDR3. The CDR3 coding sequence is TGTGCCAGCAGTCCTTGGGGCGGGTCAAGGGGAAACACCATATATTTT. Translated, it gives CASSPWGGSRGNTIYF.

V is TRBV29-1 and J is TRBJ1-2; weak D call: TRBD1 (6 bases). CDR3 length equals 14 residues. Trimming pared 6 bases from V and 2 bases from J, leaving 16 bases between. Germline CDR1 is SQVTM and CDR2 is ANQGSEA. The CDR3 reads CSVERLGQNYGYTF. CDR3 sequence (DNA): TGCAGCGTCGAAAGACTCGGACAGAACTATGGCTACACCTTC.

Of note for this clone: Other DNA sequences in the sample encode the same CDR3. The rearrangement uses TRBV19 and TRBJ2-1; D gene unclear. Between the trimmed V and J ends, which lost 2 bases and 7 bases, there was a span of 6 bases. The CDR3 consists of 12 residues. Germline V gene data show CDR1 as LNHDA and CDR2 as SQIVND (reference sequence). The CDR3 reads CASSIRSNEQFF. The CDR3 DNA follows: TGTGCCAGTAGTATACGGAGTAATGAGCAGTTCTTC. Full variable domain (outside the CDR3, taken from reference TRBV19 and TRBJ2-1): DGGITQSPKYLFRKEGQNVTLSCEQNLNHDAMYWYRQDPGQGLRLIYYSQIVNDFQKGDIAEGYSVSREKKESFPLTVTSAQKNPTAFYLCASSIRSNEQFFGPGTRLTVL.

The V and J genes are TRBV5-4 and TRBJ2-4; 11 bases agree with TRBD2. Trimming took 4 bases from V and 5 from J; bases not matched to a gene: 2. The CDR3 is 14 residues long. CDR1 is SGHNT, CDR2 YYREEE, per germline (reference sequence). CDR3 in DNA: TGTGCCAGCAGCAAGGGACTAGCGGAAAACATTCAGTACTTC. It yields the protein CASSKGLAENIQYF. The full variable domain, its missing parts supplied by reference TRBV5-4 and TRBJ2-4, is ETGVTQSPTHLIKTRGQQVTLRCSSQSGHNTVSWYQQALGQGPQFIFQYYREEENGRGNFPPRFSGLQFPNYSSELNVNALELDDSALYLCASSKGLAENIQYFGAGTRLSVL.

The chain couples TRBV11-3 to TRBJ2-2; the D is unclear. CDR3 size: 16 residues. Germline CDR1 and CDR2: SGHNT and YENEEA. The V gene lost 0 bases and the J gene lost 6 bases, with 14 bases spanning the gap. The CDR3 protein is CASSLDRPAYAGELFF. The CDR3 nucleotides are TGTGCCAGCAGCTTAGATAGGCCAGCCTATGCCGGGGAGCTGTTTTTT.

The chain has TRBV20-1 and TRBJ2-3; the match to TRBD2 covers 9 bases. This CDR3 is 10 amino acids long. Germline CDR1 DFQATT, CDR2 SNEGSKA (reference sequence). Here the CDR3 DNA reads TGCAGCGTCGGAGTAGCGGGGGAGTATTTT. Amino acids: CSVGVAGEYF.

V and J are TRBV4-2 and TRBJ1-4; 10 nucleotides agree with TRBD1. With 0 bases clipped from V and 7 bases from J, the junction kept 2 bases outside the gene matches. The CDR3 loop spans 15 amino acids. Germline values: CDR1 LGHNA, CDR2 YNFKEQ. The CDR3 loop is CASSQEDRGLEKLFF. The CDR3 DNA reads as TGTGCCAGCAGCCAAGAAGACAGGGGGCTTGAAAAACTGTTTTTT.

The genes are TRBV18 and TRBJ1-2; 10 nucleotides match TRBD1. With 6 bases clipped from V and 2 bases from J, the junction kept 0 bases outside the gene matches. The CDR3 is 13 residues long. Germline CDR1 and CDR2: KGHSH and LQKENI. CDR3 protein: CASSGQGNYGYTF. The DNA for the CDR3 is TGTGCCAGCTCGGGACAGGGGAACTATGGCTACACCTTC.

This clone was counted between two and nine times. Here the CDR3 DNA reads TGTGCCAGCAGTTTAACCGGGACAGGGAGTGTTGGCTACACCTTC. Its protein is CASSLTGTGSVGYTF. This chain links TRBV28 with TRBJ1-2; 9 bases agree with TRBD1. This CDR3 has 15 amino acids. V lost 2 bases and J lost 7; bases outside the gene matches: 8. CDR1 and CDR2 from the germline V gene are MDHEN and SYDVKM.

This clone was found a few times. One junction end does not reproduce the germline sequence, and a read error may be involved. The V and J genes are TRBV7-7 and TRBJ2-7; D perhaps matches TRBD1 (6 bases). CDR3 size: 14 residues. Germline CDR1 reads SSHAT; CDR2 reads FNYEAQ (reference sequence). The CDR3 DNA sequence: TGTGCTAGCAGCAAAGGGACACAGTCCTCTGAGCAGTACTTC. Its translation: CASSKGTQSSEQYF.

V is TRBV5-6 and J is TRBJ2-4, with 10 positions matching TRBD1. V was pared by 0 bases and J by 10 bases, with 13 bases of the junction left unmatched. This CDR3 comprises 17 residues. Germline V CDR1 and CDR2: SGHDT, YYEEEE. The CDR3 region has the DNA TGTGCCAGCAGCTTGGGGCCGCTGGGACAGGGGATATGGATTCAGTACTTC. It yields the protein CASSLGPLGQGIWIQYF.

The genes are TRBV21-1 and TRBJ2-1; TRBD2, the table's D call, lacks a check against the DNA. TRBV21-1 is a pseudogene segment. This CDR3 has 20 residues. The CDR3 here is CASSLGGLAVPISSYNEQFF. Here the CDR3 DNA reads TGTGCCAGCAGCCTCGGGGGACTAGCGGTACCCATTAGCTCCTACAATGAGCAGTTCTTC.

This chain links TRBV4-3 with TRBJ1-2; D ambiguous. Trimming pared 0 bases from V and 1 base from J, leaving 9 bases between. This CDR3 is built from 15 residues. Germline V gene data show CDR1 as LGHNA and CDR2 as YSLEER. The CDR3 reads CASSQDGAVNYGYTF. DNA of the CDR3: TGCGCCAGCAGCCAAGACGGCGCCGTTAACTATGGCTACACCTTC.

CDR3 loop: CASSLEVSVSYEQYF. The CDR3 DNA follows: TGTGCCAGCAGCTTAGAGGTATCTGTTTCCTACGAGCAGTACTTC. The genes are TRBV7-2 and TRBJ2-7; D unresolved. Trimming cost V 1 base and J 1 base, with 11 bases left between them. Germline V gene sequence: CDR1 SGHTA, CDR2 FQGNSA. This CDR3 is built from 15 residues.

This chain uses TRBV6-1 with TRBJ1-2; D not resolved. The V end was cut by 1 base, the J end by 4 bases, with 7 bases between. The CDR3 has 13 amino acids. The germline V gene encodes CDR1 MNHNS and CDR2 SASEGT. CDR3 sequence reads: CASSEVLSYGYTF. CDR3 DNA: TGTGCCAGCAGTGAAGTACTCAGCTATGGCTACACCTTC.

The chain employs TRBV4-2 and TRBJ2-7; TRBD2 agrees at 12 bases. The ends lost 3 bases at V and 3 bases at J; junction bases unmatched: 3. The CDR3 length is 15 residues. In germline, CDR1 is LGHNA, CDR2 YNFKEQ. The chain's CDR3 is CASSQTSGGFYEQYF. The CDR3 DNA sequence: TGTGCCAGCAGCCAGACTAGCGGGGGCTTCTACGAGCAGTACTTC.

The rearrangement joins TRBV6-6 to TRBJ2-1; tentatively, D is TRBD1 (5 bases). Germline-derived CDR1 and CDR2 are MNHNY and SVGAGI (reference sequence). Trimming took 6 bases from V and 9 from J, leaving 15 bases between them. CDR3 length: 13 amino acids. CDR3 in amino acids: CASRFQGRIEQFF. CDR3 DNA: TGTGCCAGCAGGTTTCAGGGAAGAATTGAGCAGTTCTTC.

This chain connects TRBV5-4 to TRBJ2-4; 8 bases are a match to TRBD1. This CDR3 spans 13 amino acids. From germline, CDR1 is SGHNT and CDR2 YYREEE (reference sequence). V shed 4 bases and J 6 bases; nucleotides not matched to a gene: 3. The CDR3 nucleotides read TGTGCCAGCAGCAAAGACAGGGGAAACATTCAGTACTTC. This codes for CASSKDRGNIQYF.